The rows below give T cell receptor beta chains drawn from one sample of a study of OX40 agonist ivuxolimab in advanced cancers. TCRdb keeps only in-frame clones here, not all; method: immunoSEQ multiplex PCR. The data hold 90,000 or so clones, with roughly 90% observed a single time. The sample was CD4+ or CD8+ T cells sorted from blood, taken in a trial of the OX40 agonist ivuxolimab. These receptors came from an adult with an advanced solid tumor such as melanoma, head and neck, liver or kidney cancer. Both conserved end residues are part of each CDR3. Each record gives: V gene, clone size, D gene, J gene, CDR3 length, CDR3 DNA, CDR3 protein. The D gene is left open where the match is weak. Clone size is shown for a subset of rows, as once, few, many or a class of expanded clone.

v_gene: TRBV5-8
abundance: .
d_gene: .
j_gene: TRBJ2-2
len: 13
CDR3nt: TGTGCCAGCAGCTGGCTGAACACCGGGGAGCTGTTTTTT
CDR3aa: CASSWLNTGELFF

v_gene: TRBV18
abundance: .
d_gene: TRBD2
j_gene: TRBJ2-7
len: 15
CDR3nt: TGTGCCAGCTCACCCTCGGGGGGGGGCTCCTACGAGCAGTACTTC
CDR3aa: CASSPSGGGSYEQYF

v_gene: TRBV11-3
abundance: .
d_gene: .
j_gene: TRBJ2-2
len: 15
CDR3nt: TGTGCCAGCAGCCGCTCAACCGTGTCGGCCGGGGAGCTGTTTTTT
CDR3aa: CASSRSTVSAGELFF

v_gene: TRBV14
abundance: .
d_gene: TRBD2
j_gene: TRBJ2-3
len: 17
CDR3nt: TGTGCCAGCAGCCAAGATATCAGCGGGAGGTCCACAGATACGCAGTATTTT
CDR3aa: CASSQDISGRSTDTQYF

v_gene: TRBV30
abundance: .
d_gene: .
j_gene: TRBJ2-3
len: 15
CDR3nt: TGTGCCTGGTCCTTCGGGGGGCTTAGCACAGATACGCAGTATTTT
CDR3aa: CAWSFGGLSTDTQYF

v_gene: TRBV30
abundance: .
d_gene: .
j_gene: TRBJ2-1
len: 13
CDR3nt: TGTGCCTGGAGTGGAAATCTGGTCAATGAGCAGTTCTTC
CDR3aa: CAWSGNLVNEQFF

v_gene: TRBV18
abundance: .
d_gene: .
j_gene: TRBJ1-3
len: 16
CDR3nt: TGTGCCAGCTCAGCTACCCCCGGGACACGAGGAAACACCATATATTTT
CDR3aa: CASSATPGTRGNTIYF

v_gene: TRBV28
abundance: .
d_gene: .
j_gene: TRBJ2-2
len: 16
CDR3nt: TGTGCCAGCAGTTTATACGCGGCGGCGAACACCGGGGAGCTGTTTTTT
CDR3aa: CASSLYAAANTGELFF

v_gene: TRBV2
abundance: .
d_gene: TRBD1
j_gene: TRBJ1-5
len: 13
CDR3nt: TGTGCCAGCAGTGGTGGACAGGGATCGGCCCAGCATTTT
CDR3aa: CASSGGQGSAQHF

v_gene: TRBV9
abundance: .
d_gene: .
j_gene: TRBJ1-1
len: 12
CDR3nt: TGTGCCAGCAGCAATCGGAACACTGAAGCTTTCTTT
CDR3aa: CASSNRNTEAFF

v_gene: TRBV28
abundance: .
d_gene: .
j_gene: TRBJ1-2
len: 14
CDR3nt: TGTGCCAGCAGACCGGAGTCCGTCAGCTATGGCTACACCTTC
CDR3aa: CASRPESVSYGYTF

v_gene: TRBV19
abundance: .
d_gene: TRBD2
j_gene: TRBJ2-7
len: 15
CDR3nt: TGTGCCAGTAGTTCTAGCGGGGGAAGCTCCTACGAGCAGTACTTC
CDR3aa: CASSSSGGSSYEQYF

v_gene: TRBV19
abundance: .
d_gene: .
j_gene: TRBJ2-7
len: 14
CDR3nt: TGTGCCAGTAGTGCTCAGGAGGGTCCCTACGAGCAGTACTTC
CDR3aa: CASSAQEGPYEQYF

v_gene: TRBV11-3
abundance: .
d_gene: .
j_gene: TRBJ1-1
len: 15
CDR3nt: TGTGCCAGCAGCTTAGATGGGCAGGCAAGCACTGAAGCTTTCTTT
CDR3aa: CASSLDGQASTEAFF

v_gene: TRBV18
abundance: .
d_gene: .
j_gene: TRBJ1-2
len: 14
CDR3nt: TGTGCCAGCTCACCACGACAGGTTAACTATGGCTACACCTTC
CDR3aa: CASSPRQVNYGYTF

v_gene: TRBV7-9
abundance: .
d_gene: .
j_gene: TRBJ1-2
len: 12
CDR3nt: TGTGCCAGCAGCTTAGGGGTTAACGGCTACACCTTC
CDR3aa: CASSLGVNGYTF

v_gene: TRBV27
abundance: few
d_gene: .
j_gene: TRBJ2-7
len: 14
CDR3nt: TGTGCCAGCAGTTTTCTCTCTCGCGGCTACGAGCAGTACTTC
CDR3aa: CASSFLSRGYEQYF

v_gene: TRBV28
abundance: .
d_gene: TRBD1
j_gene: TRBJ2-7
len: 14
CDR3nt: TGTGCCAGCAGTTTACTCCAGGGGGCGGGGGAGCAGTACTTC
CDR3aa: CASSLLQGAGEQYF

v_gene: TRBV28
abundance: few
d_gene: .
j_gene: TRBJ1-5
len: 14
CDR3nt: TGTGCCAGCAGCCCCCATTCACGCAGCCAGCCCCAGCATTTT
CDR3aa: CASSPHSRSQPQHF

v_gene: TRBV9
abundance: .
d_gene: .
j_gene: TRBJ2-1
len: 15
CDR3nt: TGTGCCAGCACCCAGTCTGGGCAGGGGCTCGATGAGCAGTTCTTC
CDR3aa: CASTQSGQGLDEQFF

v_gene: TRBV19
abundance: .
d_gene: TRBD1
j_gene: TRBJ1-5
len: 16
CDR3nt: TGTGCCAGTAGGGCAGGGGGCGTTTCCGGCAATCAGCCCCAGCATTTT
CDR3aa: CASRAGGVSGNQPQHF

v_gene: TRBV4-2
abundance: .
d_gene: TRBD1
j_gene: TRBJ2-7
len: 16
CDR3nt: TGTGCCAGCAGCCAAGAGGGGGTCAGGGGGTCCTACGAGCAGTACTTC
CDR3aa: CASSQEGVRGSYEQYF

v_gene: TRBV28
abundance: .
d_gene: .
j_gene: TRBJ2-7
len: 13
CDR3nt: TGTGCCAGCAGTTCGGACAGTCCCCCCGAGCAGTACTTC
CDR3aa: CASSSDSPPEQYF

v_gene: TRBV18
abundance: .
d_gene: TRBD2
j_gene: TRBJ2-1
len: 14
CDR3nt: TGTGCCAGCTCACCACAGAACGGGGAGGGTGAGCAGTTCTTC
CDR3aa: CASSPQNGEGEQFF

v_gene: TRBV30
abundance: few
d_gene: .
j_gene: TRBJ1-1
len: 11
CDR3nt: TGTGCCTGGAGTGTAAGCACTGAAGCTTTCTTT
CDR3aa: CAWSVSTEAFF

v_gene: TRBV5-1
abundance: few
d_gene: TRBD2
j_gene: TRBJ2-1
len: 13
CDR3nt: TGCGCCAGCAGCTTACTAGCGGGAGGGCCGCAGTTCTTC
CDR3aa: CASSLLAGGPQFF